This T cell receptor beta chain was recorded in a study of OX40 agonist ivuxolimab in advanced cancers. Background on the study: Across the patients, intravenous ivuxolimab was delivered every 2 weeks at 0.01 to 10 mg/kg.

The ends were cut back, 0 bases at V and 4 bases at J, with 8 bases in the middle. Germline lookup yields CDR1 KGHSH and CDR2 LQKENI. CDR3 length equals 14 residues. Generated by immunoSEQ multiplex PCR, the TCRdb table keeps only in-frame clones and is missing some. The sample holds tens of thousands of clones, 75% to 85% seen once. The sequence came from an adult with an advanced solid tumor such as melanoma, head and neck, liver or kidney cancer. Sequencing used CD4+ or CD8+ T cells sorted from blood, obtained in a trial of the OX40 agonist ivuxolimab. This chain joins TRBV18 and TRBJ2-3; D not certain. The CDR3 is CASSPPWEADTQYF. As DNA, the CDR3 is TGTGCCAGCTCACCACCGTGGGAAGCAGATACGCAGTATTTT.